A selection of T cell receptor beta chains follows, all from one sample in a study of T cells after yellow fever vaccination. TCRdb processed the 5' RACE reads anew with MiXCR; each CDR3 protein has one entry. The data hold about 13,000 distinct CDR3 sequences, with 4.5% to 6% observed a single time. This sample comprised PBMCs, either bulk or a sorted T-cell subset (CD4+, CD8+, memory, or dextramer-sorted; not recorded which), obtained 45 days after the yellow fever booster vaccination. The receptors were gathered from a man aged 25-45 years who received the YFV17D yellow fever vaccine. CDR3s include the opening cysteine and the closing phenylalanine or tryptophan. The D gene is left open where the match is weak. Clone sizes are given selectively: once, few, many, or a class where the clone is expanded.

j_call | v_call | clone_size | d_call | cdr3_aa | cdr3_nt
TRBJ2-1 | TRBV5-1 | few | TRBD1 | CASSSLGTGMDNEQFF | TGCGCCAGCAGCTCACTTGGGACAGGGATGGACAATGAGCAGTTCTTC
TRBJ2-7 | TRBV11-1 | many | . | CASSLEYHEQYF | TGTGCCAGCAGCTTAGAGTACCACGAGCAGTACTTC
TRBJ2-2 | TRBV7-2 | few | TRBD2 | CASSLGLDTGELFF | TGTGCCAGCAGCTTGGGACTAGACACCGGGGAGCTGTTTTTT
TRBJ2-7 | TRBV20-1 | many | . | CSAPDNRAGLGYEQYF | TGCAGTGCTCCCGATAACAGGGCTGGACTAGGATACGAGCAGTACTTC
TRBJ2-2 | TRBV14 | many | . | CASSPQRTAGGELFF | TGTGCCAGCAGCCCCCAGAGGACCGCAGGTGGGGAGCTGTTTTTT
TRBJ1-2 | TRBV29-1 | many | TRBD1 | CSATGQESYGYTF | TGCAGCGCAACCGGACAGGAGAGCTATGGCTACACCTTC
TRBJ2-2 | TRBV6-5 | . | TRBD1 | CASSYSKSGTENTGELFF | TGTGCCAGCAGTTACTCGAAATCCGGGACAGAGAACACCGGGGAGCTGTTTTTT
TRBJ2-7 | TRBV30 | many | . | CAWSVAAYEQYF | TGTGCCTGGAGTGTGGCAGCCTACGAGCAGTACTTC
TRBJ2-7 | TRBV7-7 | few | TRBD2 | CASSPGAGGYEQYF | TGTGCCAGCAGCCCTGGAGCGGGAGGATACGAGCAGTACTTC
TRBJ2-2 | TRBV6-2/TRBV6-3 | many | . | CASSYRRNTGELFF | TGTGCCAGCAGTTATAGGCGGAACACCGGGGAGCTGTTTTTT
TRBJ2-7 | TRBV4-1 | many | . | CASSHEGLSYEQYF | TGCGCCAGCAGCCACGAAGGGCTCTCCTACGAGCAGTACTTC
TRBJ2-7 | TRBV5-1 | many | TRBD1 | CASSVPGGSAYEQYF | TGCGCCAGCAGCGTCCCAGGGGGCTCCGCCTACGAGCAGTACTTC
TRBJ2-5 | TRBV29-1 | . | TRBD1 | CSVEQGDDGETQYF | TGCAGCGTTGAGCAGGGGGACGACGGAGAGACCCAGTACTTC
TRBJ2-1 | TRBV7-8 | many | TRBD2 | CASSLGLAGPPYNEQFF | TGTGCCAGCAGCCTGGGACTAGCGGGGCCTCCCTACAATGAGCAGTTCTTC
TRBJ1-5 | TRBV9 | many | . | CASSVEQGSQPQHF | TGTGCCAGCAGCGTAGAACAGGGAAGCCAGCCCCAGCATTTT
TRBJ2-7 | TRBV29-1 | many | . | CSVPGGFGEQYF | TGCAGCGTGCCAGGAGGTTTTGGCGAGCAGTACTTC
TRBJ2-3 | TRBV2 | many | . | CASSENTQYF | TGTGCCAGCAGTGAGAATACGCAGTATTTT
TRBJ2-1 | TRBV5-1 | . | . | CASSYTSYEQFF | TGCGCCAGCAGCTATACTAGTTATGAGCAGTTCTTC
TRBJ2-1 | TRBV7-6 | many | . | CASSLEGSGSSYNEQFF | TGTGCCAGCAGCTTAGAGGGTAGCGGAAGCTCCTACAATGAGCAGTTCTTC
TRBJ2-7 | TRBV7-9 | many | . | CASRSLSSYEQYF | TGTGCCAGCAGGAGCCTCTCCTCCTACGAGCAGTACTTC
TRBJ1-5 | TRBV20-1 | many | TRBD1 | CSARVLGTGDSNQPQHF | TGCAGTGCTAGAGTGCTAGGGACAGGGGATAGCAATCAGCCCCAGCATTTT
TRBJ2-1 | TRBV27 | many | TRBD2 | CASSPLAGAPYNEQFF | TGTGCCAGCAGTCCCCTAGCGGGAGCGCCCTACAATGAGCAGTTCTTC
TRBJ2-1 | TRBV7-6 | . | . | CASSDRVNAGYEQFF | TGTGCCAGCAGCGATCGGGTCAATGCAGGCTATGAGCAGTTCTTC
TRBJ2-5 | TRBV7-2 | many | TRBD1 | CASSFGQGRQETQYF | TGTGCCAGCAGCTTCGGACAGGGCCGCCAAGAGACCCAGTACTTC
TRBJ2-1 | TRBV6-2/TRBV6-3 | many | . | CASSYSKGSGTEQFF | TGTGCCAGCAGTTACTCGAAGGGGTCCGGGACAGAGCAGTTCTTC
TRBJ2-2 | TRBV10-3 | many | TRBD1 | CAISRQGAGQAGELFF | TGTGCCATCAGTCGACAGGGTGCAGGGCAAGCCGGGGAGCTGTTTTTT
TRBJ1-3 | TRBV6-5 | many | TRBD1 | CASRRDSFAGNTIYF | TGTGCCAGCAGAAGGGACAGTTTTGCTGGAAACACCATATATTTT